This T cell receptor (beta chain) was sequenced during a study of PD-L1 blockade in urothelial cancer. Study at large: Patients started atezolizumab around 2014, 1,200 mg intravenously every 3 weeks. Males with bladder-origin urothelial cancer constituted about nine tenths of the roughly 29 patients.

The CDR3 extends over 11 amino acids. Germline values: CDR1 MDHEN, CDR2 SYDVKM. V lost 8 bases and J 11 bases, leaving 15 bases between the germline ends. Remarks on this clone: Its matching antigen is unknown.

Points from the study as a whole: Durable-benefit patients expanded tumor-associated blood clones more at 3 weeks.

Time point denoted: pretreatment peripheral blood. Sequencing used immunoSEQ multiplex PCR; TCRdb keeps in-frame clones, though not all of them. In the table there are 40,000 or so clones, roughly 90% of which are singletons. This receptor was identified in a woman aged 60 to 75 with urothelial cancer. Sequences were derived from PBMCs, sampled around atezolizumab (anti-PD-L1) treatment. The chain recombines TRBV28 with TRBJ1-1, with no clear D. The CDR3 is CASGTDLQAFF. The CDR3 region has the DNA TGTGCCAGCGGAACCGACTTGCAGGCTTTCTTT.